This is a list of T cell receptor beta chains from one sample in a study of PD-1 blockade in mismatch repair-deficient tumors. The method was immunoSEQ multiplex PCR; TCRdb's version includes in-frame clones alone and lacks a portion of them. The sample has tens of thousands of clones, over 75% seen once. The input for sequencing was peripheral blood, taken 12 weeks after starting pembrolizumab. These receptors were collected from an adult with mismatch repair-deficient cancer. The conserved cysteine and the conserved F or W are not part of the CDR3 here.

V,J,CDR3
TRBV11-3,TRBJ1-1,ASSPRASTEAF
TRBV7-8,TRBJ1-5,ASSPRQGLSNQPQH
TRBV7-2,TRBJ2-3,ASSLSWTDTQY
TRBV7-3,TRBJ1-1,ASSSDRNTEAF
TRBV19,TRBJ1-2,ASSIVAKGTGGYT
TRBV11-2,TRBJ1-5,ASSLDGGEGQPQH
TRBV4-3,TRBJ2-2,ASSQVAGVSTGELF
TRBV4-3,TRBJ1-4,ASSLRTGDEKLF
TRBV9,TRBJ1-2,ASSVGTANYGYT
TRBV2,TRBJ1-1,ASRGTRGNTEAF
TRBV7-8,TRBJ2-5,ASSPNSRLVEETQY
TRBV6-6,TRBJ1-2,ASVGTRYGYT
TRBV9,TRBJ2-1,ASSTLSGRAGNEQF
TRBV28,TRBJ2-5,ASSSTEVVLETQY
TRBV30,TRBJ1-1,AWSLRDIAF
TRBV27,TRBJ2-1,ASSLSPGLAEVNEQF
TRBV7-2,TRBJ2-3,ASSWVAASTDTQY
TRBV6-6,TRBJ1-2,ASRPTGTLRGYT
TRBV7-9,TRBJ2-5,ASSSAVLQETQY
TRBV7-9,TRBJ2-5,ASRADRGAQETQY
TRBV5-4,TRBJ1-2,ASSLRTRDGYT
TRBV5-1,TRBJ2-1,ASSSKGRGVAYNEQF
TRBV11-2,TRBJ2-3,ASSLGLAADTQY
TRBV11-2,TRBJ2-1,ASSLEGAPPYNEQF
TRBV11-3,TRBJ1-1,ASSLAQGNTEAF
TRBV12-5,TRBJ2-5,ASGGRAAFQETQY
TRBV7-2,TRBJ2-5,ASSFQRKETQY
TRBV7-9,TRBJ2-1,ASSPLLSGYNEQF
TRBV5-1,TRBJ1-1,ASSPEGGQNTEAF
TRBV11-2,TRBJ2-1,ASSLGMAGVNEQF
TRBV28,TRBJ1-5,ASSPLWGTQH
TRBV11-2,TRBJ1-1,ASSQTPMNTEAF
TRBV7-9,TRBJ2-6,ASSLRVPGANVLT
TRBV7-2,TRBJ2-7,ASSSRTSGRVGEQY
TRBV7-8,TRBJ2-7,ASSPQRSYEQY
TRBV9,TRBJ2-3,ASSVIPGEAHHSTDTQY
TRBV6-5,TRBJ2-3,ASSLAGETDTQY
TRBV10-3,TRBJ2-5,AISVGGGSETQY
TRBV6-5,TRBJ2-5,ASKVAGGPETQY
TRBV4-1,TRBJ1-3,ASSPRQSSGNTIY
TRBV19,TRBJ1-1,ASSPRGGTTEAF
TRBV5-4,TRBJ1-1,ASSTKQGMNTEAF
TRBV30,TRBJ2-5,AWRRDATQY
TRBV6-1,TRBJ2-1,ASSVLAGGNEQF
TRBV10-3,TRBJ2-5,AISETPGQQETQY
TRBV19,TRBJ1-2,ASSFTGVYGYT
TRBV15,TRBJ1-1,ATSAIWTGVNTEAF
TRBV5-6,TRBJ1-1,ASRGTGNTEAF
TRBV30,TRBJ2-3,AWSRAASGSTDTQY
TRBV27,TRBJ2-1,ASSLVLSYNEQF
TRBV29-1,TRBJ1-1,SVEVQGTGEAF
TRBV30,TRBJ2-1,AWSAGSGSYNEQF
TRBV11-2,TRBJ1-1,ASSSRRTGTVNTEAF
TRBV6-1,TRBJ1-4,ASSEKPATNEKLF